What follows describes a single T cell receptor beta chain. Its antigen is currently unknown. This entry comes from a study of shared clonotypes between healthy human individuals. Regarding the study as a whole: Relative to their counterparts shared across all four donors, non-shared clonotypes exhibited diminished generation probabilities.

Trimming stripped 1 base from V and 2 bases from J, with 16 bases between. CDR3 length: 16 amino acids. The germline gives CDR1 GTSNPN, CDR2 SVGIG (reference sequence). Assay: immunoSEQ multiplex PCR; the TCRdb copy retains only in-frame clones and omits some. The sample contains nearly 1 million clones, 76% of which appear only once. The rearrangement links TRBV30 to TRBJ2-3; D ambiguous. This receptor was identified in a man aged 18-30 years in good health. The sample consisted of memory CD4+ T cells sorted from blood. As for subset: CD45RA-negative fraction. DNA of the CDR3: TGTGCCTGGAGTGGCGCCAGGAAGTCAAACACAGATACGCAGTATTTT. The encoded protein is CAWSGARKSNTDTQYF.